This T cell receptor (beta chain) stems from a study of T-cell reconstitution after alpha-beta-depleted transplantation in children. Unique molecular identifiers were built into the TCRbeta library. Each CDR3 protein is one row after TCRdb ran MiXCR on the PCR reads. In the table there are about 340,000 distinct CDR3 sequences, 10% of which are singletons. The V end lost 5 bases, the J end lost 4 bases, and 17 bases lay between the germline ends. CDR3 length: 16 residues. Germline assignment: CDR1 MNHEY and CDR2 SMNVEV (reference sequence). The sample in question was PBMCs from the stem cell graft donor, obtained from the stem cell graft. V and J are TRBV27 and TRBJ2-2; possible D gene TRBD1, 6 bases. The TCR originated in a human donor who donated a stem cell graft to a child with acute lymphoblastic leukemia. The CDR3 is CASSPTVGHPTGELFF. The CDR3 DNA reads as TGTGCCAGCAGTCCGACCGTGGGACACCCCACCGGGGAGCTGTTTTTT.